This passage covers 22 T cell receptor beta chains from one sample sequenced in a study of response to subunit inactivated influenza vaccine. TCRdb redid the calling of the RT-PCR reads with MiXCR, one entry per CDR3 protein. The table records roughly 550,000 distinct CDR3 sequences, under 30% of them present only once. The same specimen was also included in a second study, on T cells expressing NK-cell markers. That paper notes: Production of TCR beta cDNA relied on 5'RACE template switching with UMIs.

The sequences come from CD4+ T cells sorted from PBMCs, collected 12 days after vaccination. The origin of the receptors is a man aged 50-60 years who received an inactivated influenza vaccine.

This clonotype was detected only a few times. The CDR3 DNA follows: TGTGCCAGCAGTTTTCGGCGCACAGATACGCAGTATTTT. Translation: CASSFRRTDTQYF. V usage is TRBV27 and J usage is TRBJ2-3; D is unresolved. V dropped 3 bases and J dropped 1 base, with 5 bases sitting between them. The germline gives CDR1 MNHEY, CDR2 SMNVEV (reference sequence). The CDR3 is 13 amino acids.

This CDR3 reads CASSPVYNEQFF. For the CDR3, the DNA is TGTGCCAGCTCCCCAGTCTACAATGAGCAGTTCTTC. J is TRBJ2-1 and V is TRBV18; D unresolved. This CDR3 comprises 12 residues. Germline loops: CDR1 KGHSH, CDR2 LQKENI. The germline V and J ends were trimmed by 6 bases and 3 bases, with 6 bases remaining between them.

J is TRBJ1-1 and V is TRBV3-1; possibly TRBD1 for D (6 bases). V lost 1 base, J lost 5 bases, and 11 bases lay in between. The CDR3 covers 14 residues. Germline lookup yields CDR1 LGHDT and CDR2 YNNKEL (reference sequence). CDR3 protein: CASSQVGGTTEAFF. The CDR3 DNA sequence: TGTGCCAGCAGCCAAGTAGGGGGTACAACTGAAGCTTTCTTT. The full variable domain, completed using reference TRBV3-1 and TRBJ1-1, is DTAVSQTPKYLVTQMGNDKSIKCEQNLGHDTMYWYKQDSKKFLKIMFSYNNKELIINETVPNRFSPKSPDKAHLNLHINSLELGDSAVYFCASSQVGGTTEAFFGQGTRLTVV.

This clonotype was observed a handful of times. The chain has TRBV5-6 and TRBJ2-2; 9 positions match TRBD2. The germline V gene encodes CDR1 SGHDT and CDR2 YYEEEE. With 5 bases clipped from V and 4 bases from J, the junction kept 6 bases outside the gene matches. This CDR3 spans 15 amino acids. The CDR3: CASRIAGDFTGELFF. The CDR3 DNA sequence: TGTGCCAGCAGAATAGCGGGAGATTTCACCGGGGAGCTGTTTTTT.

As regards this clonotype: A much larger clone lies one base from this, so it may be a read error. The gene calls are TRBV4-3 and TRBJ1-1; the D is unclear. The CDR3 contains 13 residues. V lost 2 bases and J lost 5, with 9 bases in between. Germline lookup yields CDR1 LGHNA and CDR2 YSLEER. The CDR3 region is CASSQHQQTEAFF. DNA for the CDR3: TGCGCCAGCAGCCAACATCAACAGACTGAAGCTTTCTTT.

The rearrangement joins TRBV20-1 to TRBJ2-7; possible D gene TRBD2, 6 bases. This CDR3 has 11 amino acids. Germline values: CDR1 DFQATT, CDR2 SNEGSKA (reference sequence). CDR3 amino acids: CGGLSHSEQYF. CDR3 DNA: TGCGGAGGACTAAGTCACAGCGAGCAGTACTTC.

The chain couples TRBV4-2 to TRBJ1-2, with D possibly matching TRBD1 (6 bases). The CDR3 has 16 residues. CDR1 and CDR2 from the germline V gene are LGHNA and YNFKEQ. Trimming took 3 bases from V and 2 from J, leaving 16 bases between them. The CDR3 sequence is CASSQDRRGLNYGYTF. The CDR3 DNA is TGTGCCAGCAGCCAGGATCGCAGGGGCCTGAACTATGGCTACACCTTC.

V is TRBV7-9 and J is TRBJ2-1, with D possibly TRBD2 on 5 matching bases. The CDR3 has 15 amino acids. V was trimmed by 2 bases and J by 7 bases, leaving 15 bases between them. The germline V gene encodes CDR1 SEHNR and CDR2 FQNEAQ (reference sequence). The CDR3 nucleotides are TGTGCCAGCAGCTTACAAGCGGTCGCGGTGAATGAGCAGTTCTTC. This codes for CASSLQAVAVNEQFF.

V gene TRBV3-1 combines with J gene TRBJ1-4; no definite D call. The V end lost 0 bases, the J end lost 7 bases, and 12 bases lay between the germline ends. The CDR3 totals 15 residues. Per germline, CDR1 LGHDT and CDR2 YNNKEL (reference sequence). The CDR3 nucleotides read TGTGCCAGCAGCCAAGACAACCTTCTGGGTGAAAAACTGTTTTTT. It translates to CASSQDNLLGEKLFF. Filled out from reference TRBV3-1 and TRBJ1-4, the complete variable domain reads DTAVSQTPKYLVTQMGNDKSIKCEQNLGHDTMYWYKQDSKKFLKIMFSYNNKELIINETVPNRFSPKSPDKAHLNLHINSLELGDSAVYFCASSQDNLLGEKLFFGSGTQLSVL.

This clonotype appeared a few times. V is TRBV12-3 or TRBV12-4 and J is TRBJ2-7, with D perhaps matching TRBD1 (5 bases). The V gene lost 1 base and the J gene lost 1 base, with 8 bases spanning the gap. This CDR3 comprises 14 residues. The DNA of the CDR3 is TGTGCCAGCAGTTTAGGGGGCCCATCCTACGAGCAGTACTTC. Translated: CASSLGGPSYEQYF.

The chain is built from TRBV20-1 and TRBJ2-7; 8 bases fit TRBD2. Germline trimming cut 6 bases from V and 0 bases from J; bases unmatched to any gene: 13. The CDR3 length is 16 residues. Germline CDR1 DFQATT, CDR2 SNEGSKA (reference sequence). The CDR3 protein is CSAELWSGGNSYEQYF. The CDR3 DNA is TGCAGTGCCGAACTCTGGAGCGGGGGTAACTCCTACGAGCAGTACTTC.

This clonotype turned up a few times. The chain carries TRBV12-3 or TRBV12-4 and TRBJ2-1, with TRBD2 identical over 11 bases. V dropped 4 bases and J dropped 4; count of bases not matched to a gene: 3. The CDR3 totals 15 residues. CDR3 amino acids: CASSSSGGPYNEQFF. Written as DNA, the CDR3 is TGTGCCAGCAGTTCTAGCGGGGGGCCATACAATGAGCAGTTCTTC.

This clonotype showed up just a few times. The chain joins TRBV6-2 or TRBV6-3 to TRBJ2-6, with D possibly TRBD1 on 6 matching bases. This CDR3 is built from 15 residues. Trimming removed 4 bases from V and 4 bases from J, with 11 bases in between. Germline values: CDR1 MNHEY, CDR2 SVGEGT. CDR3: CASSSGQRGANVLTF. The CDR3 coding sequence is TGTGCCAGCAGTTCAGGACAGAGAGGGGCCAACGTCCTGACTTTC.

This clonotype was counted a few times. V is TRBV4-3 and J is TRBJ2-3, with 7 bases aligning to TRBD2. This CDR3 spans 17 amino acids. With 0 bases clipped from V and 4 bases from J, the junction kept 10 bases outside the gene matches. The germline gives CDR1 LGHNA, CDR2 YSLEER. The CDR3 loop reads CASSQEALTSYPDTQYF. In nucleotides, the CDR3 is TGCGCCAGCAGCCAAGAGGCCCTGACTAGCTATCCAGATACGCAGTATTTT.

The rearrangement links TRBV7-9 to TRBJ1-1; 9 bases line up with TRBD1. Losses at the gene ends were 11 bases for V and 6 bases for J; bases not matched to a gene: 10. This CDR3 region has 13 residues. The V gene's germline CDR1 is SEHNR and CDR2 FQNEAQ (reference sequence). The CDR3 region is CAGSSGQGPEAFF. The CDR3 coding sequence is TGTGCCGGCTCGTCGGGACAGGGTCCTGAAGCTTTCTTT. The complete variable domain, with remaining parts taken from reference TRBV7-9 and TRBJ1-1, reads DTGVSQNPRHKITKRGQNVTFRCDPISEHNRLYWYRQTLGQGPEFLTYFQNEAQLEKSRLLSDRFSAERPKGSFSTLEIQRTEQGDSAMYLCAGSSGQGPEAFFGQGTRLTVV.

This clonotype came up a few times. The chain combines TRBV20-1 with TRBJ2-7, with D hard to call. Germline values: CDR1 DFQATT, CDR2 SNEGSKA (reference sequence). The CDR3 spans 13 residues. V was clipped by 5 bases and J by 2 bases, with 13 bases between them. CDR3 region: CSAPGRPTYEQYF. The CDR3 DNA follows: TGCAGTGCTCCAGGAAGGCCAACCTACGAGCAGTACTTC.

This clonotype has a count of ten or more. The chain links TRBV5-1 to TRBJ2-2; D is tentatively TRBD1 or TRBD2 (6 bases each). Germline CDR1 SGHRS, CDR2 YFSETQ. Trimming took off 4 bases at V and 3 bases at J, with 13 bases between the two ends. The CDR3 runs to 15 residues. CDR3 DNA: TGCGCCAGCAGCCAGCCCGGGGGCGACACCGGGGAGCTGTTTTTT. This sequence encodes CASSQPGGDTGELFF.

The chain combines TRBV6-2 or TRBV6-3 with TRBJ2-2; D is uncertain. The CDR3 runs to 13 residues. Per germline, CDR1 MNHEY and CDR2 SVGEGT. Trimming took 6 bases from V and 6 from J, leaving 11 bases between them. The CDR3 reads CASREHGAGELFF. CDR3 DNA: TGTGCCAGCAGGGAGCATGGGGCCGGGGAGCTGTTTTTT.

This clonotype was recorded a few times. The chain carries TRBV20-1 and TRBJ2-3; 8 bases are shared with TRBD2. The CDR3 is 16 residues long. The trim removed 2 bases at V and 2 bases at J, leaving 9 bases unmatched. Looked up from germline, CDR1 is DFQATT and CDR2 is SNEGSKA (reference sequence). As DNA, the CDR3 is TGCAGTGCTAGATCTAGCGGGCCGGGTCCCACAGATACGCAGTATTTT. Encoded protein: CSARSSGPGPTDTQYF.

V usage is TRBV20-1 and J usage is TRBJ1-6; TRBD1 aligns across 7 bases. Germline V gene sequence: CDR1 DFQATT, CDR2 SNEGSKA (reference sequence). CDR3 length equals 13 residues. V shed 6 bases, J shed 5 bases, and the junction held 4 bases outside the gene matches. CDR3 bases: TGCAGTGCCCACGGACAGGATAATTCACCCCTCCACTTT. Its protein product is CSAHGQDNSPLHF.

A few counts support this clonotype. The chain has TRBV6-6 and TRBJ2-3; D is perhaps TRBD2 (5 bases). Germline V gives CDR1 MNHNY, CDR2 SVGAGI (reference sequence). The V end was cut by 2 bases, the J end by 7 bases, with 7 bases between. There are 12 residues in the CDR3. Written as DNA, the CDR3 is TGTGCCAGCAGTTACGCCGGGAATACGCAGTATTTT. Translated: CASSYAGNTQYF.

This clonotype showed up just a few times. The rearrangement links TRBV4-1 to TRBJ2-5; D gene unclear. The CDR3 length is 13 residues. Germline CDR1 is MGHRA and CDR2 is YSYEKL. The V end lost 5 bases, the J end lost 2 bases, and 9 bases lay between the germline ends. Here the CDR3 reads CASSRVRQETQYF. In DNA form, the CDR3 reads TGCGCCAGCAGCAGAGTCAGGCAAGAGACCCAGTACTTC.